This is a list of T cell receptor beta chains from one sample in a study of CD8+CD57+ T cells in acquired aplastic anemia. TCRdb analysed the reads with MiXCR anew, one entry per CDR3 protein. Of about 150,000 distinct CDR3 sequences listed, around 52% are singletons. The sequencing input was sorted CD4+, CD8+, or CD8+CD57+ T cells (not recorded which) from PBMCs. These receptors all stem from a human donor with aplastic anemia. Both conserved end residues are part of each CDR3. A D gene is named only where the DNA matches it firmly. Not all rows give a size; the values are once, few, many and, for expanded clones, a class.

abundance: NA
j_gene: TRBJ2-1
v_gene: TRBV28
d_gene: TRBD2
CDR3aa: CASSGGTSVVYNEQFF
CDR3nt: TGTGCCAGCAGTGGTGGGACTAGCGTAGTGTACAATGAGCAGTTCTTC

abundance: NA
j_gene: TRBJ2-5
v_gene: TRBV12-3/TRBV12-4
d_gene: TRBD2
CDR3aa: CASRDILAGETQYF
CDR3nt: TGTGCCAGCAGAGATATCCTAGCGGGAGAGACCCAGTACTTC

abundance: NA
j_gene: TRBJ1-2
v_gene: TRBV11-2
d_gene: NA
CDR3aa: CASPSEEGGYTF
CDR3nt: TGTGCCAGCCCGAGCGAGGAGGGGGGCTACACCTTC

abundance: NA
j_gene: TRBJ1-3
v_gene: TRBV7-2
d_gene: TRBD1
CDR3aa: CASSIGQGSGNTIYF
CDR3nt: TGTGCCAGCAGCATAGGACAGGGATCTGGAAACACCATATATTTT

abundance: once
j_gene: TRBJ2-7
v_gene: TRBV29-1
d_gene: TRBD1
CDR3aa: CSVGQGAYEQYF
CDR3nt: TGCAGCGTTGGACAGGGGGCGTACGAGCAGTACTTC

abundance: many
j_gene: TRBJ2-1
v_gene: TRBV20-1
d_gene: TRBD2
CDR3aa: CSATTSGRSYNEQFF
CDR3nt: TGCAGTGCGACTACTAGCGGGAGGTCCTACAATGAGCAGTTCTTC

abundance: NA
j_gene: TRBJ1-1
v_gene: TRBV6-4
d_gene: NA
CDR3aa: CASSAGGLNTEAFF
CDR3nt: TGTGCCAGCAGCGCTGGGGGTCTTAACACTGAAGCTTTCTTT

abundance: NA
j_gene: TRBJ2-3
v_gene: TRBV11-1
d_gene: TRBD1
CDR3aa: CASSLGRTGPPDTQYF
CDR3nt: TGTGCCAGCAGCTTAGGACGGACAGGGCCTCCAGATACGCAGTATTTT

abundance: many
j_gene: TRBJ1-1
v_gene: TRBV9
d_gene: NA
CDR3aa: CASSGGEGTEAFF
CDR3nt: TGTGCCAGCAGCGGGGGTGAAGGGACTGAAGCTTTCTTT

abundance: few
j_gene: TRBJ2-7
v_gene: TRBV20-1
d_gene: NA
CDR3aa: CSALEGLAYEQYF
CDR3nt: TGCAGTGCTCTGGAGGGGCTAGCCTACGAGCAGTACTTC

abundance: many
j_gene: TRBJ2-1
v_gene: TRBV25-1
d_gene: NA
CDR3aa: CASSELGAGNEQFF
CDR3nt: TGTGCCAGCAGTGAATTGGGGGCTGGGAATGAGCAGTTCTTC

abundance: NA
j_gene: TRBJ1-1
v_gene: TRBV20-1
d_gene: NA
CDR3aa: CSVPSFVQVEAFF
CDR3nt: TGCAGTGTTCCCTCCTTCGTACAGGTTGAAGCTTTCTTT

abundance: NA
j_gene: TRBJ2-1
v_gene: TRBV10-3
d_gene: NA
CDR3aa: CAISESNPSYNEQFF
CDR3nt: TGTGCCATCAGTGAGTCTAACCCTAGCTACAATGAGCAGTTCTTC

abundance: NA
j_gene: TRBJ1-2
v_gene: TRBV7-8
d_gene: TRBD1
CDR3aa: CASSDRDSNYGYTF
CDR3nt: TGTGCCAGCAGCGATAGGGACAGTAACTATGGCTACACCTTC

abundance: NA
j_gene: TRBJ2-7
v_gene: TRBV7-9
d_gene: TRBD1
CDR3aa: CASSLAGQGGLKQYF
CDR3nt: TGTGCCAGCAGCTTAGCCGGACAGGGGGGGTTGAAGCAGTACTTC

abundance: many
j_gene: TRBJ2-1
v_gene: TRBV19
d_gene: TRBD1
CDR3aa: CATLNRGDNEQFF
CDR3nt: TGTGCCACTCTGAACAGGGGCGACAATGAGCAGTTCTTC

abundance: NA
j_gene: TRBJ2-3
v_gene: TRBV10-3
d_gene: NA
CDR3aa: CAISRARTDTQYF
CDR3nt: TGTGCCATTTCCCGGGCGCGCACAGATACGCAGTATTTT

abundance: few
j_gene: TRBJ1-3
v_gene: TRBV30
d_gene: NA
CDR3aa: CAWSEGGSGNTIYF
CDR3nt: TGTGCCTGGAGTGAGGGAGGCTCTGGAAACACCATATATTTT

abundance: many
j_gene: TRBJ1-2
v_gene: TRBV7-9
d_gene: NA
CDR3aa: CASSSSGTIDGYTF
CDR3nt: TGTGCCAGCAGCTCCTCGGGGACGATTGATGGCTACACCTTC

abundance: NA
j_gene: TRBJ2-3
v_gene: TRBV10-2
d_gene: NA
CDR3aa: CASTRGVSSTDTQYF
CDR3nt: TGCGCCAGCACCCGTGGAGTCTCTAGCACAGATACGCAGTATTTT

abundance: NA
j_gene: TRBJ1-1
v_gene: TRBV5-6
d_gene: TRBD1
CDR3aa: CASSFGQGVDTEAFF
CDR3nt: TGTGCCAGCAGCTTTGGACAGGGAGTAGACACTGAAGCTTTCTTT

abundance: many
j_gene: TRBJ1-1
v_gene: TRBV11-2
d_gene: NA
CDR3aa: CASSLREGLDTEAFF
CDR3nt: TGTGCCAGCAGCCTCCGGGAGGGGCTAGACACTGAAGCTTTCTTT

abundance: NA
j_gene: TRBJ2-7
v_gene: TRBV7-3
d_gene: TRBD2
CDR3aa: CASSPRTSGIPYEQYF
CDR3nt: TGTGCCAGCAGCCCCCGGACTAGCGGGATTCCCTACGAGCAGTACTTC

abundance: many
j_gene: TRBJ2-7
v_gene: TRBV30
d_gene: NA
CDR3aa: CAWSSDSYEQYF
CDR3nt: TGTGCCTGGAGTTCGGACTCATACGAGCAGTACTTC

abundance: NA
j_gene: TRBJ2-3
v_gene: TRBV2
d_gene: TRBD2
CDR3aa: CARTSGPSTDTQYF
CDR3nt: TGTGCCAGGACTAGCGGCCCTAGCACAGATACGCAGTATTTT

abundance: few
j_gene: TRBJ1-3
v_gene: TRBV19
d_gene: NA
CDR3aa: CASSQNTGSGNTIYF
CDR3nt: TGTGCCAGTAGTCAAAATACAGGGTCTGGAAACACCATATATTTT

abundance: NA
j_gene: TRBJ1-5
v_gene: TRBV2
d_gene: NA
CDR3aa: CASSERTGNQPQHF
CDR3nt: TGTGCCAGCAGTGAACGTACAGGCAATCAGCCCCAGCATTTT

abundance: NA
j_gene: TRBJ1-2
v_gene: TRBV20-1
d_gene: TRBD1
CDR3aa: CSATKDRNYGYTF
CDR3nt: TGCAGTGCTACTAAGGACAGGAACTATGGCTACACCTTC

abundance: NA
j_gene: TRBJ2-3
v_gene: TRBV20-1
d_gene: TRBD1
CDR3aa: CSANSPGQDSRGTNTQYF
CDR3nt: TGCAGTGCTAATTCGCCGGGACAGGATTCGCGGGGCACAAATACGCAGTATTTT

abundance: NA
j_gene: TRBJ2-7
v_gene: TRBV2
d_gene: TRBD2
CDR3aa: CASSETGTSGLTYEQYF
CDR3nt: TGTGCCAGCAGTGAAACGGGCACTAGCGGGCTTACCTACGAGCAGTACTTC

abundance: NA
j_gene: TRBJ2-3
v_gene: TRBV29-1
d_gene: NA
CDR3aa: CSVIPRGVSTDTQYF
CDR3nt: TGCAGCGTCATACCAAGGGGGGTGAGCACAGATACGCAGTATTTT